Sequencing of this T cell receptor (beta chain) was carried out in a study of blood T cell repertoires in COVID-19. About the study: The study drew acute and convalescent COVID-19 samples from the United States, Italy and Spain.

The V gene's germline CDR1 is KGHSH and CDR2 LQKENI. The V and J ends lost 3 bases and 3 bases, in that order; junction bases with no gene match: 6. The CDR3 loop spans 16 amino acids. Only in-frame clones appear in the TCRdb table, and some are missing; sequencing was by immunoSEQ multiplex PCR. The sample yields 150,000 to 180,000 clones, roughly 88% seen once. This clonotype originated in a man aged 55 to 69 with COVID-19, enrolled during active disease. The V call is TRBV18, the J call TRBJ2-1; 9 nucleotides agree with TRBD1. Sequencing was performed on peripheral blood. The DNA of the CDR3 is TGTGCCAGCTCACCCCAACGGGACAGGGTCTACAATGAGCAGTTCTTC. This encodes CASSPQRDRVYNEQFF.